The 26 T cell receptor beta chains listed next were all sequenced from one sample in a study of long-term antiretroviral therapy in people with HIV. Version v3.0 of the immunoSEQ assay was performed at survey level. The assay was immunoSEQ multiplex PCR, and TCRdb's table has in-frame clones only and misses some. The data hold some 22,000 clones, with roughly 80% observed a single time. The specimen comprised unsorted PBMCs, sampled 0.4 years after starting antiretroviral therapy. The origin of the receptors is a man aged 45-65 years with HIV.

The chain has TRBV19 and TRBJ1-3; D is undetermined. This CDR3 has 13 amino acids. Germline values: CDR1 LNHDA, CDR2 SQIVND (reference sequence). Trimming left V 5 bases short and J 1 base short, with 6 bases between. DNA of the CDR3: TGTGCCAGTAGTTGGGGTTCTGGAAACACCATATATTTT. Translated: CASSWGSGNTIYF.

The chain uses TRBV5-1 and TRBJ1-2; no firm D call. The germline V and J ends were trimmed by 3 bases and 0 bases, with 9 bases remaining between them. CDR1 and CDR2 from the germline V gene are SGHRS and YFSETQ. The CDR3 covers 14 residues. This CDR3 reads CASSWSTTNYGYTF. DNA of the CDR3: TGCGCCAGCAGCTGGTCGACAACTAACTATGGCTACACCTTC.

This chain uses TRBV6-5 with TRBJ1-1, with D possibly being TRBD1 (5 bases). The germline V gene has CDR1 MNHEY and CDR2 SVGAGI. V was clipped by 3 bases and J by 2 bases, with 10 bases between them. The CDR3 length is 14 residues. In DNA form, the CDR3 reads TGTGCCAGCAGTTATGGGGGGGGAAACACTGAAGCTTTCTTT. It codes for CASSYGGGNTEAFF.

The chain links TRBV28 to TRBJ2-7; tentatively, D is TRBD1 (6 bases). This CDR3 has 12 residues. Trimming took 8 bases from V and 2 from J, leaving 10 bases between them. Germline V gene lookup returns CDR1 MDHEN and CDR2 SYDVKM. The CDR3 sequence is CASQGLAYEQYF. Here the CDR3 DNA reads TGTGCCAGCCAGGGGTTGGCCTACGAGCAGTACTTC.

CDR3 sequence: CASSFSQGAGEQYF. The DNA for the CDR3 is TGTGCCAGCAGCTTCAGTCAGGGGGCGGGCGAGCAGTACTTC. V and J are TRBV11-2 and TRBJ2-7; 8 bases align to TRBD1. With V trimmed by 3 bases and J by 6 bases, 7 bases remained unmatched. The CDR3 spans 14 residues. Germline CDR1 and CDR2: SGHAT and FQNNGV.

This rearrangement joins TRBV15 to TRBJ2-2; D uncertain. Deletions cut 0 bases from V and 5 bases from J, with 4 bases between. This CDR3 is built from 13 residues. Germline loops: CDR1 LNHNV, CDR2 YYDKDF (reference sequence). The DNA for the CDR3 is TGTGCCACCAGCAGAGAGGCGACCGGGGAGCTGTTTTTT. It codes for CATSREATGELFF.

V gene TRBV6-6 combines with J gene TRBJ1-1; no clear D. Trimming removed 4 bases at V and 0 bases at J, with 9 bases between. There are 14 residues in the CDR3. Looked up from germline, CDR1 is MNHNY and CDR2 is SVGAGI (reference sequence). In nucleotides, the CDR3 is TGTGCCAGCAGTTGGGTGGGCCTGAACACTGAAGCTTTCTTT. Residues: CASSWVGLNTEAFF.

The gene calls are TRBV13 and TRBJ1-2; TRBD1 might be the D (5 bases). Trimming removed 5 bases at V and 7 bases at J, with 14 bases between. This CDR3 spans 13 amino acids. Germline V lookup: CDR1 PRHDT, CDR2 FYEKMQ (reference sequence). The CDR3 region has the DNA TGTGCCAGCAGCCCAGATACTGGGGCTGGCTACACCTTC. Translation gives CASSPDTGAGYTF.

This clone occurred a few times. The chain joins TRBV14 to TRBJ1-1; 7 nucleotides match TRBD1. The CDR3 length is 14 residues. Germline V gives CDR1 SGHDN, CDR2 FVKESK. Trimming removed 4 bases from V and 4 bases from J; junction bases left unmatched: 6. CDR3 in DNA: TGTGCCAGCAGCCTTGGACAGGTTCGCACTGAAGCTTTCTTT. Its protein is CASSLGQVRTEAFF.

V is TRBV4-3 and J is TRBJ1-6, with no clear D. The CDR3 contains 16 residues. CDR1 is LGHNA, CDR2 YSLEER, per germline. V was pared by 1 base and J by 10 bases, with 17 bases between. The CDR3, as DNA: TGCGCCAGCAGCCAAGGCCTAGGCGGGGATCGGTCACCCCTCCACTTT. It codes for CASSQGLGGDRSPLHF.

The V call is TRBV5-6, the J call TRBJ2-2; a weak D match, TRBD1 (7 bases). V was cut by 7 bases and J by 3 bases, with 19 bases left in between. This CDR3 spans 16 amino acids. Germline lookup yields CDR1 SGHDT and CDR2 YYEEEE. CDR3 amino acids: CASRQQGGVYTGELFF. In DNA form, the CDR3 reads TGTGCCAGCCGCCAGCAGGGGGGCGTTTACACCGGGGAGCTGTTTTTT.

V usage is TRBV7-6 and J usage is TRBJ1-1; 7 bases agree with TRBD1. The ends lost 1 base at V and 3 bases at J; junction bases unmatched: 5. The CDR3 consists of 15 residues. Germline V gives CDR1 SGHVS, CDR2 FNYEAQ. The CDR3 region has the DNA TGTGCCAGCAGCTTAGACAATACAGGGGACACTGAAGCTTTCTTT. Translation: CASSLDNTGDTEAFF. Variable domain in full (rest from reference TRBV7-6 and TRBJ1-1): GAGVSQSPRYKVTKRGQDVALRCDPISGHVSLYWYRQALGQGPEFLTYFNYEAQQDKSGLPNDRFSAERPEGSISTLTIQRTEQRDSAMYRCASSLDNTGDTEAFFGQGTRLTVV.

The chain has TRBV19 and TRBJ1-1; D is uncertain. CDR3 size: 13 residues. V was clipped by 1 base and J by 0 bases, with 3 bases between them. The germline CDR1 and CDR2 sequences are LNHDA and SQIVND (reference sequence). The CDR3 spells CASSIAMNTEAFF. The CDR3, as DNA: TGTGCCAGTAGTATAGCGATGAACACTGAAGCTTTCTTT.

V usage is TRBV6-5 and J usage is TRBJ2-6, with D unresolved. Germline lookup yields CDR1 MNHEY and CDR2 SVGAGI. This CDR3 has 14 residues. V lost 10 bases, J lost 0 bases, and 10 bases lay in between. CDR3 bases: TGTGCCACCGGTCGGCCCTCTGGGGCCAACGTCCTGACTTTC. Residues: CATGRPSGANVLTF.

The chain uses TRBV28 and TRBJ1-1, with 10 bases identical to TRBD1. CDR3 length: 19 residues. V dropped 5 bases and J dropped 5; count of bases not matched to a gene: 20. The germline V gene has CDR1 MDHEN and CDR2 SYDVKM. CDR3 nucleotide sequence: TGTGCCAGCAGTCCGCTAACATTCCGGGACAGGGGAGTAGGGACTGAAGCTTTCTTT. Amino acid sequence: CASSPLTFRDRGVGTEAFF.

This chain uses TRBV5-1 with TRBJ2-7, with 8 bases aligning to TRBD1. CDR3 length: 14 amino acids. The V gene's germline CDR1 is SGHRS and CDR2 YFSETQ. V was pared by 5 bases and J by 2 bases, with 6 bases of the junction left unmatched. CDR3 bases: TGCGCCAGCAGTTCTTGGACAGGGCCCTACGAGCAGTACTTC. It encodes CASSSWTGPYEQYF.

This sequence joins TRBV28 and TRBJ1-5; D is unresolved. Germline V gives CDR1 MDHEN, CDR2 SYDVKM. Trimming cost V 5 bases and J 0 bases, with 8 bases left between them. The CDR3 spans 14 residues. This CDR3 is CASSTPPSNQPQHF. As DNA, the CDR3 is TGTGCCAGCAGTACCCCTCCTAGCAATCAGCCCCAGCATTTT.

This CDR3 reads CASGTQPSGGNEQFF. For the CDR3, the DNA is TGCGCCAGCGGAACTCAGCCTAGCGGGGGCAATGAGCAGTTCTTC. This rearrangement joins TRBV5-1 to TRBJ2-1; 10 positions match TRBD2. Germline lookup yields CDR1 SGHRS and CDR2 YFSETQ. V lost 7 bases to trimming and J lost 6 bases; unmatched junction nucleotides: 10. CDR3 length: 15 amino acids.

V usage is TRBV30 and J usage is TRBJ1-3, with no clear D. This CDR3 is built from 13 residues. CDR1 and CDR2 (germline): GTSNPN, SVGIG (reference sequence). Trimming cost V 3 bases and J 4 bases, with 10 bases left between them. The CDR3 DNA sequence: TGTGCCTGGAGCGCCTTAGAAGGAAACACCATATATTTT. Translating gives CAWSALEGNTIYF.

The rearrangement links TRBV7-9 to TRBJ2-1, with no clear D. The CDR3 extends over 13 amino acids. Trimming shortened V by 5 bases and J by 8 bases, and 13 bases separated the two germline ends. Per germline, CDR1 SEHNR and CDR2 FQNEAQ (reference sequence). CDR3 residues: CASSPLEVDEQFF. CDR3 nucleotide sequence: TGTGCCAGCAGCCCCCTAGAGGTCGATGAGCAGTTCTTC.

The V and J genes are TRBV28 and TRBJ1-2; 7 bases are shared with TRBD1. The J segment lost 0 bases and the V segment lost 6 bases, leaving 10 bases of the junction unmatched. In germline, CDR1 is MDHEN, CDR2 SYDVKM. CDR3 size: 16 residues. The CDR3 region has the DNA TGTGCCAGCAGCGCCCCCCGGGACAGTGCTAACTATGGCTACACCTTC. It specifies CASSAPRDSANYGYTF.

The V gene is TRBV27, the J gene TRBJ1-5; D unresolved. Germline V lookup: CDR1 MNHEY, CDR2 SMNVEV (reference sequence). The V end lost 8 bases, the J end lost 2 bases, and 16 bases lay between the germline ends. The CDR3 has 15 amino acids. CDR3 nucleotide sequence: TGTGCCAGCTCCTCGACATCCGGGGGCAATCAGCCCCAGCATTTT. Translation: CASSSTSGGNQPQHF.

The chain couples TRBV6-1 to TRBJ2-6; D may be TRBD2 (5 bases). Trimming cost V 7 bases and J 0 bases, with 10 bases left between them. The CDR3 has 15 residues. Germline CDR1 reads MNHNS; CDR2 reads SASEGT. The CDR3: CASIRGPSGANVLTF. The CDR3 DNA follows: TGTGCCAGCATCCGAGGGCCCTCTGGGGCCAACGTCCTGACTTTC.

The chain recombines TRBV7-9 with TRBJ2-7; D gene uncertain. The length of the CDR3 is 14 residues. Germline lookup yields CDR1 SEHNR and CDR2 FQNEAQ (reference sequence). The V gene lost 5 bases and the J gene lost 1 base, with 12 bases spanning the gap. Here the CDR3 reads CASSPRDSSYEQYF. CDR3 coding DNA: TGTGCCAGCAGCCCCCGAGACTCATCCTACGAGCAGTACTTC.

The V and J genes are TRBV27 and TRBJ1-4; TRBD1 is a possible D gene (6 bases). There are 15 residues in the CDR3. V was trimmed by 6 bases and J by 7 bases, leaving 18 bases between them. The V gene's germline CDR1 is MNHEY and CDR2 SMNVEV (reference sequence). Here the CDR3 DNA reads TGTGCCAGCAGGCCTTTTGACAGGACCGGTGAAAAACTGTTTTTT. The encoded protein is CASRPFDRTGEKLFF.

This clone was found a few times. The DNA for the CDR3 is TGTGCCAGCGAGGACAGGGCGAACTACGAGCAGTACTTC. Its translation: CASEDRANYEQYF. V usage is TRBV2 and J usage is TRBJ2-7; 8 bases agree with TRBD1. J gave up 3 bases and V 8 bases, and 6 bases lay outside the gene matches. In germline, CDR1 is SNHLY, CDR2 FYNNEI. The CDR3 consists of 13 residues.